This T cell receptor beta chain was profiled in a study of cytomegalovirus exposure and HLA in healthy donors. Points from the study as a whole: Despite most TCR sequences being rare, some public TCRs occurred in many donors.

The study ran its PCR with 60 Vbeta and 13 Jbeta primers. Some clones are missing from TCRdb's copy, which holds only in-frame ones; the method was immunoSEQ multiplex PCR. The data show about 140,000 clones, roughly 80% seen once. The CDR3 loop spans 14 amino acids. The J segment lost 3 bases and the V segment lost 2 bases, leaving 2 bases of the junction unmatched. Germline CDR1 reads SGHDT; CDR2 reads YYEEEE. Note on this clone: Antigen unknown.

V usage is TRBV5-6 and J usage is TRBJ2-7; 10 nucleotides align to TRBD2. This receptor was identified in a female donor in good health and CMV-seronegative. Sequenced input: PBMCs. CDR3 bases: TGTGCCAGCAGCTTAGCGGGAGGGTTCTACGAGCAGTACTTC. Its translation is CASSLAGGFYEQYF.